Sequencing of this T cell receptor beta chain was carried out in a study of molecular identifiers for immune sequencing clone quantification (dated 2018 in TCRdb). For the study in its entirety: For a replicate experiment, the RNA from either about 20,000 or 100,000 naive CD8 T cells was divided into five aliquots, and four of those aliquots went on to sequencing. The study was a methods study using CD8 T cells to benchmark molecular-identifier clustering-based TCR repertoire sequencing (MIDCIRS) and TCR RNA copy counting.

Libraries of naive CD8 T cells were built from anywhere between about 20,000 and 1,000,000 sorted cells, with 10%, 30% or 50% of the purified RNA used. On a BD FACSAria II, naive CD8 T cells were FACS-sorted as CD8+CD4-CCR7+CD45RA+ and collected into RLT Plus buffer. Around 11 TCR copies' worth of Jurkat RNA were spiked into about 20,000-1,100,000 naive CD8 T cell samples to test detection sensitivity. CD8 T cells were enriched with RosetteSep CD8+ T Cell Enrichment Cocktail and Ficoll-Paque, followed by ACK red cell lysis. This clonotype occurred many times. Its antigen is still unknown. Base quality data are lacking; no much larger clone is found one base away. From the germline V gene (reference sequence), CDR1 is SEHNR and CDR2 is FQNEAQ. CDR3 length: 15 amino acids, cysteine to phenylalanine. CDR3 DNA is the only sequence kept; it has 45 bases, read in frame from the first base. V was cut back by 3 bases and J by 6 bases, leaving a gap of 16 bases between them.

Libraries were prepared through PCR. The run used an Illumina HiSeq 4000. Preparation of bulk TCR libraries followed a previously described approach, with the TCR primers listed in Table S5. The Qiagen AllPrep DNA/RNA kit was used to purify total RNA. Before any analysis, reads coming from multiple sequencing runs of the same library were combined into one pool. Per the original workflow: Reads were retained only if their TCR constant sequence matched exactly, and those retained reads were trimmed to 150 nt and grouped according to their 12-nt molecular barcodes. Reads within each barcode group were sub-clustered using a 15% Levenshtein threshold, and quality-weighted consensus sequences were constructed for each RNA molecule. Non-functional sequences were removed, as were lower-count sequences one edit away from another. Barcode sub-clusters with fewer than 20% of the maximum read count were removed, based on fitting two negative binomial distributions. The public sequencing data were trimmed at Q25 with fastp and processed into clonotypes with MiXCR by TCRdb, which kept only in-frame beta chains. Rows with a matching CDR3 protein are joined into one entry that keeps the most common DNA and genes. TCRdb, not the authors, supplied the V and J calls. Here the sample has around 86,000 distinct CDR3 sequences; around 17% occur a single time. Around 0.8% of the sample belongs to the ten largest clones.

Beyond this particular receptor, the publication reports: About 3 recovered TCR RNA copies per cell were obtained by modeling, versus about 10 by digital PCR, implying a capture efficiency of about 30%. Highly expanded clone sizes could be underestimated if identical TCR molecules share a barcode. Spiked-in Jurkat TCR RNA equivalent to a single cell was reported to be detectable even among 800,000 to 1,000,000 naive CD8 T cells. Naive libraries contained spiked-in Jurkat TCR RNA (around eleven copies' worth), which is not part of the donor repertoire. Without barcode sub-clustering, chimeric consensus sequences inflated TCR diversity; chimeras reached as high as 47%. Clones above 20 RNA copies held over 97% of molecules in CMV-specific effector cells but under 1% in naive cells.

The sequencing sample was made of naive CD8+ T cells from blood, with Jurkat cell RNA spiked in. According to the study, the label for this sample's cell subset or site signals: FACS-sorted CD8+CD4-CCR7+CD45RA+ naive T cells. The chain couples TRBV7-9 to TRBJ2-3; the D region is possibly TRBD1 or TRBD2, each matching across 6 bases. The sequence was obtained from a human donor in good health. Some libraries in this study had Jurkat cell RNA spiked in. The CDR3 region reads CASSFPLRGQDTQYF. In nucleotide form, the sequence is TGTGCCAGCAGCTTTCCACTACGGGGGCAGGATACGCAGTATTTT.